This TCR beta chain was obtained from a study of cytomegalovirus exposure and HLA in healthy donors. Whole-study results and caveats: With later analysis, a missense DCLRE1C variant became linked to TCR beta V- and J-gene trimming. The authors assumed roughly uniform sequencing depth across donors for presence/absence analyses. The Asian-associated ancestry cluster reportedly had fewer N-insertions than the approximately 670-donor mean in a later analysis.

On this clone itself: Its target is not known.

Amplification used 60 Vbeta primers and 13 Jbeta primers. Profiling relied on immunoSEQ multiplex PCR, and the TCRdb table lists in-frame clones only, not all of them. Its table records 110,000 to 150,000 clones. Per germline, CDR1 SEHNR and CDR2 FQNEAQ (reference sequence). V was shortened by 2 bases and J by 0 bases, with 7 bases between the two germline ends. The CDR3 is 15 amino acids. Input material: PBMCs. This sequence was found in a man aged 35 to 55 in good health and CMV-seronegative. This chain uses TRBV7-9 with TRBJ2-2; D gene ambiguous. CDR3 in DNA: TGTGCCAGCAGCTTAATTACTCCGAACACCGGGGAGCTGTTTTTT. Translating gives CASSLITPNTGELFF.